The source of this TCR beta chain is a study of blood T cell repertoires in COVID-19. The overall study: T cells, B-cell-depleted T cells, or PBMCs provided the cDNA or gDNA that served as material.

This clone has only a few counts. This CDR3 spans 16 amino acids. Germline CDR1 and CDR2: MGHRA and YSYEKL. V lost 0 bases and J 0 bases, leaving 10 bases between the germline ends. Authors' processing steps: Using reference gene primer amplification, nucleated cell counts were estimated. The table came from immunoSEQ multiplex PCR; TCRdb's copy has only in-frame clones and leaves some out. V and J calls and clone size are those listed in that table; D and trimming were worked out from the DNA. The repertoire holds 250,000 to 300,000 clones, with about nine tenths as singletons. The sequenced sample consisted of peripheral blood. The chain carries TRBV4-1 and TRBJ2-3; D unclear. The TCR comes from a woman aged 25 to 39 who had recovered from COVID-19. The CDR3 region has the DNA TGCGCCAGCAGCCAAGAAGAGGCAGCTAGCACAGATACGCAGTATTTT. Its protein product is CASSQEEAASTDTQYF.